What follows are 4 T cell receptor beta chains derived from one specimen sequenced in a study of T-cell memory formation after mild COVID-19. TCRdb passed the 5' RACE reads through MiXCR, listing each CDR3 protein once. Among more than 250,000 distinct CDR3 sequences listed, 16% were seen once. The sequencing input was PBMCs or a T cell subset sorted from them (not recorded which). The receptor source for this set is a man aged 18 to 29 who had mild COVID-19 (a few samples of this study predate the infection). Cell type and time point are not known.

The V gene is TRBV4-3, the J gene TRBJ1-1; D call uncertain. The germline V and J ends were trimmed by 0 bases and 5 bases, with 13 bases remaining between them. Per germline, CDR1 LGHNA and CDR2 YSLEER. CDR3 length: 15 residues. CDR3 coding DNA: TGCGCCAGCAGCCAAGAGACCGTGATTGCAACTGAAGCTTTCTTT. It yields the protein CASSQETVIATEAFF.

A few counts support this clonotype. This chain links TRBV27 with TRBJ2-1, with D unresolved. In germline, CDR1 is MNHEY, CDR2 SMNVEV (reference sequence). The V end was cut by 3 bases, the J end by 0 bases, with 15 bases between. This CDR3 has 17 residues. CDR3 loop: CASSLFSLKSSYNEQFF. CDR3 nucleotides: TGTGCCAGCAGTTTGTTCTCCTTAAAGAGCTCCTACAATGAGCAGTTCTTC.

This clonotype was detected many times. The V and J genes are TRBV14 and TRBJ1-4; no clear D. The germline gives CDR1 SGHDN, CDR2 FVKESK. Trimming removed 0 bases from V and 8 bases from J, with 22 bases in between. The CDR3 is 18 residues long. The chain's CDR3 is CASSQDLALDGSGEKLFF. The CDR3 DNA reads TGTGCCAGCAGCCAAGATCTCGCCCTCGACGGTTCGGGGGAAAAACTGTTTTTT.

The rearrangement joins TRBV5-1 to TRBJ1-2; no firm D call. V gave up 3 bases and J gave up 9 bases, with 15 bases separating them. This CDR3 is 13 amino acids long. Germline loops: CDR1 SGHRS, CDR2 YFSETQ. CDR3 amino acids: CASSSDYPGSYTF. CDR3 DNA sequence: TGCGCCAGCAGCTCCGATTACCCGGGGAGCTACACCTTC. The full variable domain, with the rest looked up from reference TRBV5-1 and TRBJ1-2, is KAGVTQTPRYLIKTRGQQVTLSCSPISGHRSVSWYQQTPGQGLQFLFEYFSETQRNKGNFPGRFSGRQFSNSRSEMNVSTLELGDSALYLCASSSDYPGSYTFGSGTRLTVV.